The T cell receptor (beta chain) described here comes from a study of spatial heterogeneity in lung cancer. Study context: PBMC samples from follow-up, when available, were sequenced at a median of approximately 24 months post-resection. More beta-chain than alpha-chain sequences were consistently detected. The study, taken as a whole, reports: Whereas they appeared in blood less at follow-up, ubiquitous expanded tumor TCRs appeared there more at resection.

TCRdb itself ran the 5' RACE reads through MiXCR, one entry per CDR3 protein. The data contain roughly 120,000 distinct CDR3 sequences, 12% of them singletons. The table lists this clonotype with many counts. Antigen specificity is unknown. Trimming left V 4 bases short and J 3 bases short, with 16 bases between. The CDR3 consists of 16 residues. Per germline, CDR1 MGHRA and CDR2 YSYEKL. Time point in this sample: blood at routine non-recurrence follow-up after resection. The input material, whole RNA from tumor, nontumor lung or frozen PBMC, was sequenced unsorted. The rearrangement links TRBV4-1 to TRBJ2-1; D gene unclear. The specimen was PBMCs, collected at follow-up. This clonotype was obtained from a male donor with early-stage non-small cell lung cancer. CDR3 sequence: CASSRLDGPRYNEQFF. In DNA form, the CDR3 reads TGCGCCAGCAGCCGCTTGGACGGACCCCGCTACAATGAGCAGTTCTTC.